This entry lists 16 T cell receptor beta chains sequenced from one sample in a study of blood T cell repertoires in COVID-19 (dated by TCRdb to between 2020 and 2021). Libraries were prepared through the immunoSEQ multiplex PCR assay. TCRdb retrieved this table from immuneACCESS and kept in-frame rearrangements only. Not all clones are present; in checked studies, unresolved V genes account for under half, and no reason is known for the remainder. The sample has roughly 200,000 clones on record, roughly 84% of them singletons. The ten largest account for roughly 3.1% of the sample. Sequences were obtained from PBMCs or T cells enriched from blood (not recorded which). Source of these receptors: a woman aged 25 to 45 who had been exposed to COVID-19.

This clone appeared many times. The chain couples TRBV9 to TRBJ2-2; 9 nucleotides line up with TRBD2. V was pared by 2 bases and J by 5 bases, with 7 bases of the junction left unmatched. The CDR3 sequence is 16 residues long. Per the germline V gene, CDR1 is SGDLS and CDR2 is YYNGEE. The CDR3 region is CASSVSGGWETGELFF. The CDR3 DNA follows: TGTGCCAGCAGCGTTAGCGGGGGATGGGAGACCGGGGAGCTGTTTTTT.

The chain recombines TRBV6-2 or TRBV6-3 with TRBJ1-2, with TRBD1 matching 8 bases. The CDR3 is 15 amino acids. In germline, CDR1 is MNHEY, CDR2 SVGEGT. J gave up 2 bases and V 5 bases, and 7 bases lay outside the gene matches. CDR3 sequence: CASSLSGGPNYGYTF. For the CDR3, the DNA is TGTGCCAGCAGTCTTTCAGGGGGCCCAAACTATGGCTACACCTTC.

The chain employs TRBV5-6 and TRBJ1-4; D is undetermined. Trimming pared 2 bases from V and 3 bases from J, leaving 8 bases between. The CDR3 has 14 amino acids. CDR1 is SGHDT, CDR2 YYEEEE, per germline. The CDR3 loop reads CASSLKQPNEKLFF. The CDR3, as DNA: TGTGCCAGCAGCTTAAAACAGCCTAATGAAAAACTGTTTTTT.

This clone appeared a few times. As DNA, the CDR3 is TGTGCCAGCAGTTACCTCGGCAGGGGGCAAGGAAACACCATATATTTT. This codes for CASSYLGRGQGNTIYF. This chain uses TRBV6-2 or TRBV6-3 with TRBJ1-3, with TRBD1 identical over 8 bases. Trimming cost V 2 bases and J 4 bases; bases outside gene matches: 7. CDR3 length: 16 amino acids. Germline-derived CDR1 and CDR2 are MNHEY and SVGEGT.

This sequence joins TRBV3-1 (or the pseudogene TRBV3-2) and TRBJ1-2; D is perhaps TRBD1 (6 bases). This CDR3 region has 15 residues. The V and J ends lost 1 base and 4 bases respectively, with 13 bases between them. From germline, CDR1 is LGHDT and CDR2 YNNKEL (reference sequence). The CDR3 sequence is CASSQAQGSRYGYTF. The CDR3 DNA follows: TGTGCCAGCAGCCAAGCCCAGGGGTCCCGCTATGGCTACACCTTC.

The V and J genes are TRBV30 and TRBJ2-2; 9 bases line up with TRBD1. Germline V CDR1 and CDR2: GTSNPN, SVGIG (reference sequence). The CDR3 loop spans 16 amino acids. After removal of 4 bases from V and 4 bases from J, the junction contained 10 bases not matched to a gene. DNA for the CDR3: TGTGCCTGGACCAACCTGGGACAGGGTGCCACCGGGGAGCTGTTTTTT. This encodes CAWTNLGQGATGELFF. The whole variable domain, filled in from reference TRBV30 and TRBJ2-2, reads SQTIHQWPATLVQPVGSPLSLECTVEGTSNPNLYWYRQAAGRGLQLLFYSVGIGQISSEVPQNLSASRPQDRQFILSSKKLLLSDSGFYLCAWTNLGQGATGELFFGEGSRLTVL.

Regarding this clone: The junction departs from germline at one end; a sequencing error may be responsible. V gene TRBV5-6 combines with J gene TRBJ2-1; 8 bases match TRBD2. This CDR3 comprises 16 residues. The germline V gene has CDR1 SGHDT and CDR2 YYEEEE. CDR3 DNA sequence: TGTGCCAGCACCCCTTCGGTTGACATCCCCCTTGGCGGGGGGCTCTTC. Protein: CASTPSVDIPLGGGLF.

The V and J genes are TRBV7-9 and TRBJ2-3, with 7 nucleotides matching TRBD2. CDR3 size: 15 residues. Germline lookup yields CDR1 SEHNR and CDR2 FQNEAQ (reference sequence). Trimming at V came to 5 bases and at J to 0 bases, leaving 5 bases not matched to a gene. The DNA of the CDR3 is TGTGCCAGCAGCCCCGGGGGGTTAAGCACAGATACGCAGTATTTT. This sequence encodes CASSPGGLSTDTQYF.

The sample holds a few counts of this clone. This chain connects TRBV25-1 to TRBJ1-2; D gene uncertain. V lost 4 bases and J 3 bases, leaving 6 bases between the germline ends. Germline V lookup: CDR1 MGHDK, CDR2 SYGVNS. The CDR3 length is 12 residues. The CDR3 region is CASSGPYYGYTF. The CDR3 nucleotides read TGTGCCAGCAGTGGGCCTTACTATGGCTACACCTTC.

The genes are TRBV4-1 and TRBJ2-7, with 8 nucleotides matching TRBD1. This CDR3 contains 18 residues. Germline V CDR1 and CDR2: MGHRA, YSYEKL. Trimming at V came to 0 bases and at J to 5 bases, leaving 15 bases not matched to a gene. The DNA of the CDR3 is TGCGCCAGCAGCCAAGAACCACTTAGGGCAGGGGGCCTTAACGAGCAGTACTTC. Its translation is CASSQEPLRAGGLNEQYF.

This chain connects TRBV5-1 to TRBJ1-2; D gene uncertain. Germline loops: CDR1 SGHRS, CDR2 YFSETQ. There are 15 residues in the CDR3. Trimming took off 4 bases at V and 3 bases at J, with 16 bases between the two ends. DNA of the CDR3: TGCGCCAGCAGCCCATACAAGGCGGTCGACTATGGCTACACCTTC. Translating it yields CASSPYKAVDYGYTF.

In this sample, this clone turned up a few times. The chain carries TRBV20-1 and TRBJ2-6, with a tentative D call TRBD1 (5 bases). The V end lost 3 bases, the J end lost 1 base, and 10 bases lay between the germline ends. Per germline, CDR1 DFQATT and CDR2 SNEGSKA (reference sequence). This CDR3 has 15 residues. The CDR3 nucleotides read TGCAGTGCTAGTCAGCGACAGTCTGGGGCCAACGTCCTGACTTTC. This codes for CSASQRQSGANVLTF.

The CDR3 protein is CASSRDRGQVDTQYF. The CDR3 DNA sequence: TGTGCCAGCAGCAGGGACAGGGGGCAGGTAGATACGCAGTATTTT. The chain links TRBV5-6 to TRBJ2-3, with 12 bases that match TRBD1. V was clipped by 4 bases and J by 5 bases; unmatched bases: 5. This CDR3 region has 15 residues. Germline lookup yields CDR1 SGHDT and CDR2 YYEEEE.

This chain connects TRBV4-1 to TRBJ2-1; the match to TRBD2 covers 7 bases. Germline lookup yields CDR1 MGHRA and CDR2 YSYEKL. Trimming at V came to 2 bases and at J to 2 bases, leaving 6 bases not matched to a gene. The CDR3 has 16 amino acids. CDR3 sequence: CASSQLAGDTYNEQFF. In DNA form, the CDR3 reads TGCGCCAGCAGCCAACTTGCGGGGGATACCTACAATGAGCAGTTCTTC.

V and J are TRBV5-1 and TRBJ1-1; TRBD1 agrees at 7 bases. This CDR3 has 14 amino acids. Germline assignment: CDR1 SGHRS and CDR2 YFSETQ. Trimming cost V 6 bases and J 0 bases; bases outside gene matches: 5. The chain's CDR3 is CASNEQGMNTEAFF. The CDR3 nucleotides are TGCGCCAGCAACGAACAGGGGATGAACACTGAAGCTTTCTTT.

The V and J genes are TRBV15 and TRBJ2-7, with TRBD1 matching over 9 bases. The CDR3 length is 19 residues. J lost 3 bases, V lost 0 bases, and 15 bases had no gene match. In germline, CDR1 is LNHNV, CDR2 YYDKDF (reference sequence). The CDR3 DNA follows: TGTGCCACCAGCAGAGATAAGGGCAGACCGGGACAGGGTTACTACGAGCAGTACTTC. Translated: CATSRDKGRPGQGYYEQYF.